The 19 T cell receptor beta chains listed next were all sequenced from one sample in a study of blood T cell repertoires in COVID-19. Profiling relied on immunoSEQ multiplex PCR, and the TCRdb table lists in-frame clones only, not all of them. The sample has around 130,000 clones; about four fifths are singletons. Sequenced input: PBMCs or T cells enriched from blood (not recorded which). The origin of the receptors is a woman aged 30 to 39 who had recovered from COVID-19.

The chain combines TRBV18 with TRBJ1-5; 10 nucleotides align to TRBD1. Germline assignment: CDR1 KGHSH and CDR2 LQKENI. CDR3 length: 17 amino acids. The J segment lost 2 bases and the V segment lost 9 bases, leaving 13 bases of the junction unmatched. Here the CDR3 reads CASPGQGISVGNQPQHF. CDR3 DNA sequence: TGTGCCAGTCCGGGACAGGGGATCAGCGTAGGCAATCAGCCCCAGCATTTT.

The gene calls are TRBV28 and TRBJ2-2; 9 positions agree with TRBD2. Germline V CDR1 and CDR2: MDHEN, SYDVKM. This CDR3 region has 18 residues. The junction had 12 bases not matched to a gene; V was cut back by 4 bases and J by 3 bases. CDR3 sequence reads: CASSSPLGGRGYTGELFF. The CDR3 DNA sequence: TGTGCCAGCAGTTCCCCGTTGGGCGGGAGGGGGTACACCGGGGAGCTGTTTTTT.

This clone was counted between two and nine times. The chain recombines TRBV4-2 with TRBJ2-2; 11 bases map to TRBD2. The germline V gene encodes CDR1 LGHNA and CDR2 YNFKEQ. V was pared by 0 bases and J by 5 bases, with 8 bases of the junction left unmatched. The CDR3 sequence is 18 residues long. The CDR3 DNA reads TGTGCCAGCAGCCAAGATGTGGAACTAGCGGGAGATACCGGGGAGCTGTTTTTT. Its translation: CASSQDVELAGDTGELFF.

This clone was seen a single time. The rearrangement links TRBV4-3 to TRBJ2-4; the match to TRBD1 covers 9 bases. Germline values: CDR1 LGHNA, CDR2 YSLEER. J was trimmed by 1 base and V by 0 bases; bases with no gene match: 1. CDR3 size: 16 residues. The chain's CDR3 is CASSQDGTGAKNIQYF. Written as DNA, the CDR3 is TGCGCCAGCAGCCAAGATGGGACAGGGGCCAAAAACATTCAGTACTTC.

This sequence joins TRBV6-4 and TRBJ2-7, with D possibly being TRBD2 (7 bases). Trimming pared 6 bases from V and 2 bases from J, leaving 14 bases between. CDR1 MRHNA and CDR2 SNTAGT come from the germline V gene. CDR3 length: 14 residues. CDR3 in DNA: TGTGCCAGCAGCCCCTTAGGGGGGGCCTACGAGCAGTACTTC. It translates to CASSPLGGAYEQYF.

This clone showed up just once. This sequence joins TRBV30 and TRBJ2-1, with D possibly being TRBD1 (7 bases). V gave up 1 base and J gave up 8 bases, with 21 bases separating them. Germline-derived CDR1 and CDR2 are GTSNPN and SVGIG (reference sequence). This CDR3 comprises 16 residues. The CDR3 region is CAWSGRGRPSLDEQFF. The CDR3 nucleotides read TGTGCCTGGAGTGGGAGGGGGCGCCCTTCCCTGGATGAGCAGTTCTTC.

The genes are TRBV18 and TRBJ2-3; no definite D call. The CDR3 length is 13 residues. CDR1 is KGHSH, CDR2 LQKENI, per germline. Trimming pared 4 bases from V and 0 bases from J, leaving 5 bases between. The DNA for the CDR3 is TGTGCCAGCTCACTAATTAGCACAGATACGCAGTATTTT. Encoded protein: CASSLISTDTQYF.

The CDR3 DNA reads TGCGCCAGCAGAAACAGGGGGGGAGCTTACGAGCAGTACTTC. This codes for CASRNRGGAYEQYF. The genes are TRBV5-1 and TRBJ2-7; TRBD1 is a possible D gene (8 bases). Trimming took 5 bases from V and 4 from J, leaving 16 bases between them. The CDR3 runs to 14 residues. Germline-derived CDR1 and CDR2 are SGHRS and YFSETQ.

This chain uses TRBV4-2 with TRBJ2-1; 8 bases agree with TRBD2. There are 14 residues in the CDR3. J was trimmed by 12 bases and V by 0 bases; bases with no gene match: 7. The germline gives CDR1 LGHNA, CDR2 YNFKEQ. The CDR3 protein is CASSQDPRGAMQFF. The CDR3 DNA reads as TGTGCCAGCAGCCAAGATCCGCGGGGGGCGATGCAGTTCTTC.

The V gene is TRBV18, the J gene TRBJ1-2, with D possibly being TRBD1 (6 bases). Between the trimmed V and J ends, which lost 4 bases and 8 bases, there was a span of 26 bases. Germline CDR1 and CDR2: KGHSH and LQKENI. The CDR3 is 17 amino acids. CDR3 residues: CASSQRGTGPTSEGYTF. CDR3 in DNA: TGTGCCAGCTCACAGAGGGGGACGGGACCTACTTCGGAGGGCTACACCTTC.

In its sample, this clone was seen a few times. The chain couples TRBV6-5 to TRBJ2-5; a possible D gene is TRBD2 (6 bases). V lost 1 base to trimming and J lost 2 bases, with 14 bases between them. This CDR3 has 16 amino acids. The germline V gene encodes CDR1 MNHEY and CDR2 SVGAGI. For the CDR3, the DNA is TGTGCCAGCAGTTACTTCGTAGGCGGGGCACAAGAGACCCAGTACTTC. Residues: CASSYFVGGAQETQYF.

The gene calls are TRBV5-1 and TRBJ1-4; D is perhaps TRBD1 (6 bases). CDR1 and CDR2 from the germline V gene are SGHRS and YFSETQ. The CDR3 covers 16 residues. Trimming took off 1 base at V and 4 bases at J, with 14 bases between the two ends. DNA for the CDR3: TGCGCCAGCAGCTTGTCTCCGACAGGTTATAATGAAAAACTGTTTTTT. Translation gives CASSLSPTGYNEKLFF. The variable domain in full, with the rest retrieved from reference TRBV5-1 and TRBJ1-4, is KAGVTQTPRYLIKTRGQQVTLSCSPISGHRSVSWYQQTPGQGLQFLFEYFSETQRNKGNFPGRFSGRQFSNSRSEMNVSTLELGDSALYLCASSLSPTGYNEKLFFGSGTQLSVL.

A note on this clone: This sample also contains other DNA sequences that code for the same CDR3. The genes are TRBV11-3 and TRBJ2-2, with D perhaps matching TRBD1 (6 bases). The CDR3 consists of 14 residues. Germline V CDR1 and CDR2: SGHNT, YENEEA. V lost 1 base to trimming and J lost 4 bases, with 7 bases between them. For the CDR3, the DNA is TGTGCCAGCAGCTTAGGGACAGTCACCGGGGAGCTGTTTTTT. It specifies CASSLGTVTGELFF.

The chain has TRBV4-1 and TRBJ1-5; 9 nucleotides agree with TRBD1. There are 16 residues in the CDR3. Germline V gene sequence: CDR1 MGHRA, CDR2 YSYEKL. With 5 bases clipped from V and 4 bases from J, the junction kept 9 bases outside the gene matches. The CDR3 DNA follows: TGCGCCAGCAGCAACCGGGGACAGGGCAGAAATCAGCCCCAGCATTTT. Amino acid sequence: CASSNRGQGRNQPQHF.

J is TRBJ2-7 and V is TRBV25-1; unclear D gene. The CDR3 has 14 residues. Germline assignment: CDR1 MGHDK and CDR2 SYGVNS. Trimming cost V 7 bases and J 7 bases, with 20 bases left between them. The DNA of the CDR3 is TGTGCCAGCACCCCAAGTCTGGCGGCCCGGGAGCAGTACTTC. Protein product: CASTPSLAAREQYF.

The V gene is TRBV6-4, the J gene TRBJ1-3; D is uncertain. CDR3 length: 13 residues. Germline V gives CDR1 MRHNA, CDR2 SNTAGT. Trimming took off 7 bases at V and 3 bases at J, with 10 bases between the two ends. The CDR3: CASIPRGGNTIYF. DNA for the CDR3: TGTGCCAGCATCCCCCGGGGTGGAAACACCATATATTTT.

The chain combines TRBV19 with TRBJ2-7; D might be TRBD1 (7 bases). CDR3 size: 15 residues. V lost 5 bases and J lost 3, with 17 bases in between. The germline V gene has CDR1 LNHDA and CDR2 SQIVND (reference sequence). The CDR3 coding sequence is TGTGCCAGTAGTCGACGGGCAGGGGGGATCTACGAGCAGTACTTC. Translated, it gives CASSRRAGGIYEQYF.

This chain connects TRBV3-1 (or the pseudogene TRBV3-2) to TRBJ2-2; 9 positions agree with TRBD2. Trimming at V came to 7 bases and at J to 5 bases, leaving 11 bases not matched to a gene. Germline assignment: CDR1 LGHDT and CDR2 YNNKEL (reference sequence). The CDR3 runs 16 residues. CDR3 protein: CASTRGSGRRTGELFF. The CDR3 bases are TGTGCCAGCACCCGGGGTAGCGGGAGAAGAACCGGGGAGCTGTTTTTT.

The J gene is TRBJ1-1, the V gene TRBV25-1; TRBD1 might be the D (6 bases). Germline V lookup: CDR1 MGHDK, CDR2 SYGVNS. Between the trimmed V and J ends, which lost 4 bases and 3 bases, there was a span of 12 bases. The CDR3 loop spans 14 amino acids. CDR3 sequence: CASSGQGRDTEAFF. In DNA form, the CDR3 reads TGTGCCAGCAGTGGGCAGGGGAGAGACACTGAAGCTTTCTTT.